This T cell receptor beta chain was found in a study of T-cell memory formation after mild COVID-19 (dated by TCRdb to the early 2020s). With respect to the entire study: TCR sequence clusters from the two donors were found to be largely donor specific. In two donors, T-cell clones that expanded and contracted after mild COVID-19 were followed by sequencing TCRalpha and TCRbeta repertoires longitudinally. Two young, previously healthy adult volunteers made up the cohort, one male and one female. The study at large found these results: From day 15 to 85, contracting clones showed balanced CD4/CD8 phenotypes, whereas a second wave of clones that expanded from day 15 to 37 leaned towards CD4+. Contracting CD4+ clones appeared mostly in the CM and EM memory subsets, whereas CD8+ clones were enriched in EMRA. SARS-CoV-2 specificity of the second-wave clones peaking on day 37 was not confirmed. Only two mild cases were covered by the study, and larger cohorts that include severe cases with pre-infection samples were considered necessary. The detection of some responding clones in pre-infection memory suggests that pre-existing cross-reactive memory T cells joined the SARS-CoV-2 response.

Comments on this clonotype: Its specific antigen is unknown. Base quality data are lacking; no much larger clone is found one base away.

PBMCs were isolated by Ficoll-Paque density gradient centrifugation. The CDR3 covers 11 residues, taking in both the cysteine and the phenylalanine. Left in the record is the CDR3 DNA by itself, 33 bases read in frame from the first base. Trimming at the junction amounts to 9 bases on V and 1 base on J, and the germline ends lie 6 bases apart. CDR1 and CDR2 were assigned from the germline V gene as SNHLY and FYNNEI. The instrument given in TCRdb is Illumina NovaSeq 6000. cDNA libraries for TCRalpha and TCRbeta were prepared by 5'RACE using constant-segment primers, with sample barcodes and unique molecular identifiers added. Trizol reagent was used to extract RNA from every sample. Library amplification was performed in two PCR steps, and a second sample barcode and Illumina TruSeq adapters were introduced in the second step. Libraries were sequenced on an Illumina NovaSeq with 2 x 150 bp paired-end reads. The authors processed their data as follows. Demultiplexing of reads and collapsing into UMI-guided consensus sequences were performed with migec v1.2.7. Using mixcr v2.1.11, the UMI consensuses were aligned to TRA and TRB V and J templates and assembled into clonotypes. A clonotype was counted as expanded or contracted only if both edgeR and NoisET called the change significant, with noise models trained on biological replicates. For edgeR calls, the thresholds were a false discovery rate-adjusted p below 0.01 and a log2 fold-change of 1. As an exploratory analysis of dynamics, max-normalized trajectories of the 1000 most abundant clonotypes were examined by PCA with hierarchical clustering. Separately sequenced CD4+ and CD8+ repertoires were used to assign a CD4 or CD8 phenotype to each responding clone. Through fastp at Q25 and MiXCR, TCRdb rebuilt clones from the public reads, retaining in-frame beta chains. Each record represents a unique CDR3 protein, reported with the most common genes and DNA among its rows. The V and J calls were not made by the authors but by TCRdb's processing. Here the sample has approximately 180,000 distinct CDR3 sequences; about a sixth occur a single time. The ten top clones hold just over 2% of the sample.

The sequence was collected from an adult woman who had mild COVID-19 (a few samples of this study predate the infection). The sample titles of this study are shuffled in the database, so cell type and time point are left out; the donor was told from shared clones. The chain uses TRBV2 and TRBJ2-5; no D segment can be confidently identified. The sequenced material came from PBMCs or a T cell subset sorted from them (not recorded which). This receptor has the CDR3 CARSAQETQYF. Read as DNA, the sequence is TGTGCCAGGTCAGCCCAAGAGACCCAGTACTTC.